One sample yielded the 27 T cell receptor beta chains listed below, sequenced in a study of T cells in Graves' hyperthyroidism and ophthalmopathy. RNA transcripts were the template for amplifying TCR beta CDR3 regions. An initial round of RT-PCR targeting the TCR CDR3 relied on the HTBI primer set. TCRdb called the multiplex PCR reads again in MiXCR, with one record for every CDR3 protein. The top ten clones hold roughly 7.7% of a sample with under 300,000 distinct CDR3 sequences, roughly an eighth of them seen once. Sequencing was performed on blood. The receptors shown here come from a woman between 40 and 55 years old with Graves' hyperthyroidism.

This clonotype was detected ten times or more. The V and J genes are TRBV20-1 and TRBJ2-1, with a possible D match to TRBD2 (5 bases). The CDR3 length is 14 residues. Germline V gives CDR1 DFQATT, CDR2 SNEGSKA (reference sequence). Trimming removed 5 bases from V and 0 bases from J, with 11 bases in between. The CDR3 reads CSALERSSYNEQFF. CDR3 DNA sequence: TGCAGTGCTCTAGAGCGGAGCTCCTACAATGAGCAGTTCTTC.

This clonotype was counted ten times or more. CDR3: CASRLAGGGNNEQFF. CDR3 bases: TGTGCCAGCAGACTAGCGGGAGGGGGCAACAATGAGCAGTTCTTC. This rearrangement joins TRBV6-1 to TRBJ2-1, with 13 bases matching TRBD2. Germline-derived CDR1 and CDR2 are MNHNS and SASEGT. The CDR3 totals 15 residues. The J segment lost 5 bases and the V segment lost 6 bases, leaving 4 bases of the junction unmatched.

This clonotype was counted at least ten times. The V call is TRBV27, the J call TRBJ1-5; TRBD1 matches 7 bases. CDR1 MNHEY and CDR2 SMNVEV come from the germline V gene (reference sequence). The trim removed 6 bases at V and 3 bases at J, leaving 5 bases unmatched. CDR3 length equals 14 residues. For the CDR3, the DNA is TGTGCCAGCAGCCGGACAGGATTCAATCAGCCCCAGCATTTT. It codes for CASSRTGFNQPQHF.

This clonotype was picked up many times. The chain employs TRBV6-1 and TRBJ2-3, with D possibly matching TRBD2 (6 bases). Trimming left V 5 bases short and J 4 bases short, with 16 bases between. CDR3 length: 15 residues. Germline V gene lookup returns CDR1 MNHNS and CDR2 SASEGT. The CDR3 coding sequence is TGTGCCAGCAGTCAGCTAGCGATAGAAGCAGATACGCAGTATTTT. Protein: CASSQLAIEADTQYF.

With regard to this clonotype: A much larger clonotype is one base distant, so this may be a read error. The chain carries TRBV12-3 or TRBV12-4 and TRBJ2-7; 7 nucleotides align to TRBD2. This CDR3 is 13 amino acids long. Germline trimming cut 5 bases from V and 3 bases from J; bases unmatched to any gene: 4. The CDR3 nucleotides are TGTGCCAGCAGTACTAGCGCCTTCTACGAGCAGTACTTC. Its protein product is CASSTSAFYEQYF.

There are many counts of this clonotype. This chain links TRBV15 with TRBJ1-5, with a possible D match to TRBD1 (6 bases). The CDR3 runs 14 residues. V was cut by 5 bases and J by 8 bases, with 16 bases left in between. The germline CDR1 and CDR2 sequences are LNHNV and YYDKDF (reference sequence). Here the CDR3 DNA reads TGTGCCACCAGCGCTAGGGGGGCCTGGGAGCCCCAGCATTTT. Translated: CATSARGAWEPQHF.

This clonotype has ten or more counts. V usage is TRBV20-1 and J usage is TRBJ2-1; TRBD2 matches at 9 bases. Trimming removed 0 bases from V and 9 bases from J; junction bases left unmatched: 9. Germline loops: CDR1 DFQATT, CDR2 SNEGSKA (reference sequence). The CDR3 runs 15 residues. CDR3 loop: CSARDPRAGGGEQFF. DNA for the CDR3: TGCAGTGCTAGAGACCCTCGAGCGGGAGGTGGTGAGCAGTTCTTC.

The chain is built from TRBV5-1 and TRBJ2-3, with no clear D. The CDR3 is 15 amino acids. CDR1 SGHRS and CDR2 YFSETQ come from the germline V gene. The V and J ends lost 0 bases and 4 bases respectively, with 12 bases between them. CDR3: CASSLVFSKADTQYF. The CDR3 DNA sequence: TGCGCCAGCAGCTTGGTATTCTCAAAGGCAGATACGCAGTATTTT.

The sample holds many counts of this clonotype. This chain connects TRBV2 to TRBJ1-1; 7 bases map to TRBD1. The V gene end was trimmed by 8 bases and the J gene end by 7 bases; junction bases not matched to a gene: 7. From germline, CDR1 is SNHLY and CDR2 FYNNEI. This CDR3 is built from 12 residues. CDR3 residues: CASRWDSSEAFF. In nucleotides, the CDR3 is TGTGCCAGCCGCTGGGACAGCAGTGAAGCTTTCTTT.

The genes are TRBV11-3 and TRBJ2-2; D gene uncertain. The CDR3 is 14 amino acids. Trimming pared 1 base from V and 4 bases from J, leaving 7 bases between. Germline V gene data show CDR1 as SGHNT and CDR2 as YENEEA. Written as DNA, the CDR3 is TGTGCCAGCAGCTTAGTGACCAGCACCGGGGAGCTGTTTTTT. It translates to CASSLVTSTGELFF.

The chain joins TRBV7-8 to TRBJ1-1, with 8 bases aligning to TRBD1. Germline loops: CDR1 SGHVS, CDR2 FQNEAQ. The CDR3 has 14 residues. V trimming: 6 bases; J trimming: 3 bases; junction bases outside the gene matches: 6. The CDR3: CASSEDRVDTEAFF. The CDR3 bases are TGTGCCAGCAGTGAGGACAGGGTAGACACTGAAGCTTTCTTT.

The chain couples TRBV4-3 to TRBJ2-3, with 14 positions matching TRBD2. CDR3 size: 19 residues. The germline V gene encodes CDR1 LGHNA and CDR2 YSLEER. Unmatched junction bases numbered 9, after V lost 3 bases and J lost 1 base. The CDR3 DNA follows: TGCGCCAGCAGCCAGGCCGGGACTAGCGGGAGTGATGGCACAGATACGCAGTATTTT. This codes for CASSQAGTSGSDGTDTQYF.

This clonotype was seen at least ten times. V is TRBV28 and J is TRBJ1-2; 7 bases map to TRBD1. Trimming cost V 2 bases and J 4 bases; bases outside gene matches: 4. This CDR3 region has 14 residues. Germline V CDR1 and CDR2: MDHEN, SYDVKM. The CDR3 sequence: CASSLGQAFYGYTF. The CDR3 DNA reads as TGTGCCAGCAGTTTAGGACAGGCCTTCTATGGCTACACCTTC.

At least ten counts were recorded for this clonotype. CDR3 sequence reads: CASRAVSQTDTQYF. CDR3 nucleotides: TGTGCCAGCAGGGCGGTAAGCCAGACAGATACGCAGTATTTT. The genes are TRBV2 and TRBJ2-3, with unresolved D. This CDR3 region has 14 residues. Trimming removed 6 bases at V and 3 bases at J, with 13 bases between. From germline, CDR1 is SNHLY and CDR2 FYNNEI.

This clonotype was recorded many times. The chain has TRBV2 and TRBJ2-1, with TRBD1 as a possible D gene (6 bases). The CDR3 has 13 residues. Germline loops: CDR1 SNHLY, CDR2 FYNNEI. V was trimmed by 7 bases and J by 12 bases, leaving 19 bases between them. The CDR3 DNA is TGTGCCAGCACCTACGACAGGCGGATCGGGCAGTTCTTC. Amino acids: CASTYDRRIGQFF.

This clonotype has a count of ten or more. The chain couples TRBV11-2 to TRBJ2-7; D is possibly TRBD2 (5 bases). CDR3 length equals 14 residues. CDR1 is SGHAT, CDR2 FQNNGV, per germline. The germline V and J ends were trimmed by 5 bases and 0 bases, with 11 bases remaining between them. CDR3 residues: CASSQSGSSYEQYF. The CDR3, as DNA: TGTGCCAGCAGCCAATCGGGGAGCTCCTACGAGCAGTACTTC.

Ten or more counts support this clonotype. The chain recombines TRBV6-1 with TRBJ1-2; 7 bases match TRBD1. Germline lookup yields CDR1 MNHNS and CDR2 SASEGT. The ends lost 1 base at V and 8 bases at J; junction bases unmatched: 7. The length of the CDR3 is 14 residues. CDR3 loop: CASSEVRQGYGYTF. CDR3 in DNA: TGTGCCAGCAGTGAAGTTAGACAGGGATACGGCTACACCTTC.

There are many counts of this clonotype. The chain is built from TRBV28 and TRBJ2-1; 9 nucleotides line up with TRBD1. Per the germline V gene, CDR1 is MDHEN and CDR2 is SYDVKM. The junction had 9 bases not matched to a gene; V was cut back by 8 bases and J by 7 bases. The CDR3 loop spans 14 amino acids. The CDR3 coding sequence is TGTGCCAGCGAAACAGGGGGCACGAGGAATGAGCAGTTCTTC. Amino acids: CASETGGTRNEQFF.

Many counts were recorded for this clonotype. The gene calls are TRBV2 and TRBJ1-5; D uncertain. The germline CDR1 and CDR2 sequences are SNHLY and FYNNEI. Trimming removed 4 bases at V and 9 bases at J, with 13 bases between. The CDR3 has 13 amino acids. The CDR3 sequence is CASSVNSFGPQHF. For the CDR3, the DNA is TGTGCCAGCAGTGTGAACAGCTTTGGGCCCCAGCATTTT.

There are a few counts of this clonotype. This chain links TRBV11-2 with TRBJ2-1; 7 nucleotides match TRBD1. Germline CDR1 is SGHAT and CDR2 is FQNNGV. The CDR3 consists of 14 residues. J gave up 4 bases and V 3 bases, and 3 bases lay outside the gene matches. Written as DNA, the CDR3 is TGTGCCAGCAGCTTGGGACAGAGGTACAATGAGCAGTTCTTC. Its translation is CASSLGQRYNEQFF.

This clonotype was observed at least ten times. The J gene is TRBJ1-5, the V gene TRBV19; the D is unclear. Trimming took 6 bases from V and 0 from J, leaving 15 bases between them. The CDR3 runs to 16 residues. CDR1 LNHDA and CDR2 SQIVND come from the germline V gene (reference sequence). The chain's CDR3 is CASSDVPSYSNQPQHF. In nucleotides, the CDR3 is TGTGCCAGTAGCGACGTCCCCAGCTATAGCAATCAGCCCCAGCATTTT.

With regard to this clonotype: This may be a read error, as it is one base from a much larger clone. The V and J genes are TRBV18 and TRBJ1-1, with 8 bases fitting TRBD1. The CDR3 length is 13 residues. The V gene's germline CDR1 is KGHSH and CDR2 LQKENI. The CDR3 nucleotides are TGTGCCAGCTCGGGGGACAGGAACACTGAAGCTTCCTTT. Amino acids: CASSGDRNTEASF.

This clonotype has a handful of counts. The chain couples TRBV6-1 to TRBJ2-1, with 9 bases aligning to TRBD1. Germline assignment: CDR1 MNHNS and CDR2 SASEGT. This CDR3 is 16 amino acids long. J gave up 0 bases and V 6 bases, and 6 bases lay outside the gene matches. DNA of the CDR3: TGTGCCAGCAGCGGGACAGGGAAAGGCTCCTACAATGAGCAGTTCTTC. Protein product: CASSGTGKGSYNEQFF.

This clonotype occurred many times. The chain employs TRBV24-1 and TRBJ2-3; D ambiguous. Trimming removed 5 bases from V and 6 bases from J, with 17 bases in between. Germline assignment: CDR1 KGHDR and CDR2 SFDVKD. The CDR3 is made up of 15 amino acids. CDR3 loop: CATSAAGRVTDTQYF. CDR3 coding DNA: TGTGCCACCAGTGCGGCAGGAAGAGTAACCGATACGCAGTATTTT.

This clonotype was recorded many times. The chain links TRBV11-2 to TRBJ2-7; the D is unclear. V gave up 4 bases and J gave up 4 bases, with 14 bases separating them. This CDR3 region has 14 residues. Germline loops: CDR1 SGHAT, CDR2 FQNNGV. CDR3 sequence reads: CASSSFGLRYEQYF. The DNA for the CDR3 is TGTGCCAGCAGCTCGTTCGGGCTACGGTACGAGCAGTACTTC.

Ten or more counts support this clonotype. The V call is TRBV30, the J call TRBJ2-3; 7 bases are a match to TRBD2. With 1 base clipped from V and 3 bases from J, the junction kept 1 base outside the gene matches. The CDR3 runs to 13 residues. The germline V gene has CDR1 GTSNPN and CDR2 SVGIG (reference sequence). The CDR3 region is CAWSGGGTDTQYF. CDR3 nucleotide sequence: TGTGCCTGGAGTGGGGGGGGGACAGATACGCAGTATTTT.

A few counts support this clonotype. The chain carries TRBV5-1 and TRBJ2-5; 9 bases fit TRBD2. J lost 1 base, V lost 0 bases, and 7 bases had no gene match. This CDR3 region has 17 residues. CDR1 is SGHRS and CDR2 is YFSETQ in the germline V gene. CDR3 protein: CASSLAVTSGSQETQYF. For the CDR3, the DNA is TGCGCCAGCAGCTTGGCCGTGACTAGCGGATCCCAAGAGACCCAGTACTTC.